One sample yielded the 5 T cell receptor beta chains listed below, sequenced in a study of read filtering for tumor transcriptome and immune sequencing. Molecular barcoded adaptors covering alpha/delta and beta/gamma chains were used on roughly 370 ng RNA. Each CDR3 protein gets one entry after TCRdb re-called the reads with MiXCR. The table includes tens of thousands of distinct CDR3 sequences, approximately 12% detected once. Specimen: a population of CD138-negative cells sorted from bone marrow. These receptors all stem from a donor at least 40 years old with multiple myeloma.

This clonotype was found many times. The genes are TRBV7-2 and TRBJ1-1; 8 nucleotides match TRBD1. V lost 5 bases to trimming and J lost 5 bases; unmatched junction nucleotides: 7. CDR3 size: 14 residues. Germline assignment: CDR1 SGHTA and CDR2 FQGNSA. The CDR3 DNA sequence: TGTGCCAGCAGCCCACAGGGGGGTGGAACTGAAGCTTTCTTT. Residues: CASSPQGGGTEAFF.

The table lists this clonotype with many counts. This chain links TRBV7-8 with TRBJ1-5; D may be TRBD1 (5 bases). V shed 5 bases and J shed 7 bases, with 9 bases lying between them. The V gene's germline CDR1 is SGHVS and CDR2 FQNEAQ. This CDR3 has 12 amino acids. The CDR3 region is CASSNQGQPQHF. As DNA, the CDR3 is TGTGCCAGCAGCAATCAGGGCCAGCCCCAGCATTTT.

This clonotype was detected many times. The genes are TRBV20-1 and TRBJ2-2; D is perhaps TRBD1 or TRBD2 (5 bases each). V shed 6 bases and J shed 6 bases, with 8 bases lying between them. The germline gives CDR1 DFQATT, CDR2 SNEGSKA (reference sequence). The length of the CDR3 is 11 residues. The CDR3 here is CSALGAGELFF. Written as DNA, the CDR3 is TGCAGTGCACTGGGGGCCGGGGAGCTGTTTTTT.

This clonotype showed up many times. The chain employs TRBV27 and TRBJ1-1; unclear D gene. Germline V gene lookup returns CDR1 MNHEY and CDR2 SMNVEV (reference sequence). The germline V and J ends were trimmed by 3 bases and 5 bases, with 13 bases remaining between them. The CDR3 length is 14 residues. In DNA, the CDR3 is TGTGCCAGCAGTTTCTCCCGTTGGGGAACTGAAGCTTTCTTT. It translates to CASSFSRWGTEAFF.

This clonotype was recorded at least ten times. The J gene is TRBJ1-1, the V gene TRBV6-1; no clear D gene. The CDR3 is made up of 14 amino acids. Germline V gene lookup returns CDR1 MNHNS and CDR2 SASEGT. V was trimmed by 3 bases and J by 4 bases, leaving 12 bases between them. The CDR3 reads CASSEVKGATEAFF. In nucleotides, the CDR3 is TGTGCCAGCAGTGAGGTCAAGGGCGCCACTGAAGCTTTCTTT.